This TCR beta chain is from a study of cytomegalovirus exposure and HLA in healthy donors (dated by TCRdb to 2017 to 2019). Regarding the study in general: According to an earlier analysis of 587 of the donors, 200 million or so T cells yielded approximately 120 million unique TCR beta sequences and about 300 Gb of sequence data. To decide whether each TCR beta V gene segment behaved as functional or pseudogenic, an earlier analysis of 587 of the donors relied on high-throughput TCR beta sequencing. Every repertoire in the discovery cohort had been generated on one and the same sequencing platform. Along with the approximately 700-subject first cohort, a separate validation cohort of 120 different subjects was used. Rather than drawing on any new phenotypic data, the later analysis identified candidate immune exposures from TCR beta sequences and the way those sequences occurred across donors. Among the roughly 400 genotyped donors, approximately 76% belonged to the genetic ancestry cluster associated with self-reported Caucasian donors. Donor age, sex, ethnicity and CMV serostatus were collected together with the repertoire data. The number of donors typed differed by locus, with 629-630 for A, B, C, DRB1 and DQB1, around 500 for DQA1, approximately 570 for DPA1, and approximately 470 for DPB1. A later analysis re-examined previously published TCR beta repertoires from 610 or so donors and added high-resolution HLA genotyping to investigate patterns of TCR occurrence. Approximately 300 gigabases of sequencing data and 70 million to 85 million unique TCR sequences were included in an early release covering several hundred HLA-typed donors. Several DR-DQ haplotypes were handled as single units for association and clustering, since linkage in the cohort was strong. A later genetic analysis took genome-wide SNP genotypes for about 55% of the roughly 700 donors and used that subset as a discovery cohort. The study combined high-throughput TCR immunosequencing, statistical association of individual TCRs with disease status, and machine learning to predict cytomegalovirus infection status. The T cell repertoires of several hundred subjects were profiled by immunosequencing and related to cytomegalovirus serostatus. Both class I and class II loci were covered by HLA typing, at four-digit resolution. Across approximately 400 genotyped donors of the cohort, an average of approximately 240,000 unique TCR beta nucleotide sequences per donor were sequenced, and about a sixth of those sequences were non-productive. The study aimed to test whether cataloging public T cell receptors could reveal signatures of past pathogen exposure. The paper's findings and limits, for the study overall: Some IMGT-functional V segments, including TRBV6-2 and TRBV6-3, could not be told apart with the 87-base-pair reads, so those segments were excluded. In a later analysis, HLA-associated TCR beta chains showed more clonal expansion and lower generation probabilities than non-associated chains that were equally common. A further reported finding was that TCR beta sequences accurately predicted the HLA-A and HLA-B alleles for most subjects in the first cohort. Assigning TCR associations to individual alleles was difficult when HLA alleles, especially DR and DQ, strongly co-occurred. The cohort was sequenced for TCR beta chains only, and without alpha or paired-chain data the features that could be detected were limited. The authors suggested that the approach could potentially be generalized to other disease states and immunological phenotypes. In vitro tests confirmed that three of the cytomegalovirus-associated TCR beta chains recognize cytomegalovirus antigens. In a later genetic analysis, a missense DCLRE1C variant was associated with V-gene and J-gene trimming of TCR beta chains, and the association was replicated in an independent cohort. Roughly 17 rarely observed V segments, including chromosome 9 orphons, were excluded from the earlier analysis of about 610 of the donors because counts were too low. The classifier was reported to diagnose cytomegalovirus status with high specificity and sensitivity in both the original and validation cohorts. Linkage disequilibrium might explain the correlated functional status among segregating V segments, but an unknown experimental factor could not be ruled out. The study gave a list of under 200 TCR beta chains associated with cytomegalovirus. In an earlier analysis of some 640 of the donors, most TCR beta V segments were observed in productive rearrangements about 87% or about 30% of the time, broadly matching IMGT annotations. While some public TCRs were present in many individuals, most TCR sequences turned up only very rarely across donors. Most CMV-associated TCR beta chains appeared to be HLA-restricted in a later analysis, and the HLA associations seemed to be driven largely by CMV exposure. A later analysis associated around 16,000 TCR beta sequences with specific HLA alleles at a false discovery rate of 0.05. In a later analysis, TCR association rates were found to vary across HLA loci, with the most associated TCRs seen for DRB1 alleles and the fewest for HLA-C alleles. Because HLA typing was unavailable for some donors at each locus, only the typed subset was used in association tests. The only immune exposure information available for the cohort was CMV serostatus. Compared with the 666-donor mean, donors in an Asian-associated ancestry cluster had fewer N-insertions in productive TCRs, according to a later genetic analysis. The presence/absence analyses assumed that sequencing depth was roughly uniform across donors, and that assumption may not be true. A cluster of highly shared sequence variants was judged likely to represent a technical artifact of the sequencing pipeline. Several of the top co-occurrence clusters appeared to be linked to parvovirus B19, influenza, CMV and Epstein-Barr virus, according to a later analysis.

The germline V gene sets CDR1 to SGHDT and CDR2 to YYEEEE. V is cut back by 3 bases and J by 3 bases, with 4 bases in the junction unmatched. The CDR3 runs 15 amino acids, cysteine and phenylalanine included. Just CDR3 DNA is preserved here, 45 bases in frame from base 1. Concerning this clone: The antigen it binds to is not known. Base qualities are missing; no much larger clone stands one base away.

Library generation was performed with the immunoSEQ multiplex PCR assay. For the multiplex PCR, a mixture combining 60 forward primers for TCR Vbeta segments and 13 reverse primers for TCR Jbeta segments was used. Amplification of the CDR3 region of rearranged TCR beta genes was performed with a multiplex PCR assay on genomic DNA. Amplified TCR beta libraries were sequenced as 87-base-pair reads on the Illumina HiSeq System. Concerning the study's data processing: Across the 600 to 700 repertoires, a later analysis counted some 80 million unique TCR beta chains, around 10 million of which were shared by at least two donors. To remove PCR and sequencing errors, raw reads were error-corrected and collapsed into unique sequences using a nearest-neighbor algorithm that merged closely related sequences. CDR3 sequences were aligned to IMGT reference sequences to assign V, D and J gene segments. For a sequence to be retained, a match of at least six nucleotides was required to both a V gene segment and a J gene segment. Rearrangements were classified as productive when the CDR3 lacked stop codons and remained in frame with V and J, and all other rearrangements were classified as non-productive. CDR3 was defined by IMGT convention, running from the second conserved V-encoded cysteine to the conserved J-encoded phenylalanine. The earlier analysis of some 580 of the donors excluded any sequence lacking an unambiguous match to a single V gene segment. An earlier analysis of 587 of the donors called V segments functional above 56.7% productive rearrangements and segregating when the between-donor standard deviation exceeded 5%. A statistical classification framework was built for diagnosing cytomegalovirus status from the catalog of TCR beta chain sequences. V and J gene assignment, in a later analysis, came from comparing TCR nucleotide sequences with IMGT/GENE-DB human TR gene sequences. In a later analysis, CDR3 sequences and most-parsimonious VDJ recombination scenarios were assigned using the TCRdist pipeline. In a later analysis, each TCR beta chain was defined by its CDR3 amino acid sequence together with its V-gene family, and reads without a unique V-gene family were excluded. A later analysis removed several hundred highly shared, low-generation-probability nucleotide sequences to deal with suspected cross-contamination and a sequencing artifact. A later analysis calculated a clonal expansion index for each public chain from normalized within-repertoire ranks of inferred template counts. Generation probabilities in a later analysis came from a VDJ recombination model fitted to out-of-frame rearrangements, and those results were checked against IGoR. A later analysis scored TCR-TCR, TCR-HLA and TCR-CMV co-occurrence with hypergeometric tests, applying a repertoire-size bias correction to TCR pairs. To estimate false discovery rates, a later analysis permuted the HLA or CMV assignments 20 times. In a later analysis, co-occurring TCRs were grouped using DBSCAN, and TCRdist sequence similarity was added for clustering within HLA-allele-positive subsets. Repertoires with fewer than 30,000 or more than 120,000 public chains were left out of co-occurrence clustering, as were about 5 repertoires with anomalous nucleotide sharing. TCRdb limited this immuneACCESS table to in-frame rearrangements with V and J called. A share of clones is missing; checked studies link under half to unresolved V genes, and the rest is unexplained. V, J and clone size reflect that table, while D and trimming were determined from the DNA. The sample table lists approximately 150,000 clones, approximately 77% of them with a count of one. Roughly 3.6% of the sample is in the top ten clones.

The cohort was made up of 500 to 800 healthy bone marrow donors. Cohort members were all nominally healthy when sampled, although unrecorded immune exposures were likely present. The donor tested CMV seropositive and was one of the 289 seropositive cohort members. A peripheral blood sample was collected from each donor, and TCR beta sequencing was performed on peripheral blood mononuclear cells. Genomic DNA was extracted from the blood cell samples with the Qiagen DNeasy Blood Extraction Kit. The receptor chain draws on TRBV5-6 and TRBJ2-1, with TRBD2 identical over 9 junction bases. The receptor's source is a man between 25 and 39 years old in good health and CMV-seropositive. Sequenced sample: PBMCs. The DNA sequence is TGTGCCAGCAGCTCTAGCGGGGTATACTACAATGAGCAGTTCTTC. Its protein product is CASSSSGVYYNEQFF. This CDR3, with the reference TRBV5-6 and TRBJ2-1 proteins standing in past its ends, gives the full variable domain DAGVTQSPTHLIKTRGQQVTLRCSPKSGHDTVSWYQQALGQGPQFIFQYYEEEERQRGNFPDRFSGHQFPNYSSELNVNALLLGDSALYLCASSSSGVYYNEQFFGPGTRLTVL.